This TCR beta chain came from a study of blood T cell repertoires in COVID-19. Study information: From the United States, Italy and Spain came samples of acute and convalescent COVID-19. T cells, B-cell-depleted T cells, or PBMCs supplied cDNA or gDNA.

Original methodology: Reference gene primer amplification in the assay estimated nucleated cell counts. The data were produced by immunoSEQ multiplex PCR, yet TCRdb's version contains in-frame clones alone and is incomplete. V and J calls and clone size come straight from that table; D and trimming were deduced from the DNA. Of 120,000 or so clones in the sample, about 88% were seen once. The germline CDR1 and CDR2 sequences are KGHSH and LQKENI. The ends were cut back, 0 bases at V and 8 bases at J, with 16 bases in the middle. The CDR3 runs to 16 residues. The chain combines TRBV18 with TRBJ1-4; D is unclear. This TCR derives from a woman aged 45-65 years with acute or convalescent COVID-19. The source material was peripheral blood. The CDR3 region is CASSPPDLRPGEKLFF. For the CDR3, the DNA is TGTGCCAGCTCACCACCGGATCTGAGGCCTGGGGAAAAACTGTTTTTT.